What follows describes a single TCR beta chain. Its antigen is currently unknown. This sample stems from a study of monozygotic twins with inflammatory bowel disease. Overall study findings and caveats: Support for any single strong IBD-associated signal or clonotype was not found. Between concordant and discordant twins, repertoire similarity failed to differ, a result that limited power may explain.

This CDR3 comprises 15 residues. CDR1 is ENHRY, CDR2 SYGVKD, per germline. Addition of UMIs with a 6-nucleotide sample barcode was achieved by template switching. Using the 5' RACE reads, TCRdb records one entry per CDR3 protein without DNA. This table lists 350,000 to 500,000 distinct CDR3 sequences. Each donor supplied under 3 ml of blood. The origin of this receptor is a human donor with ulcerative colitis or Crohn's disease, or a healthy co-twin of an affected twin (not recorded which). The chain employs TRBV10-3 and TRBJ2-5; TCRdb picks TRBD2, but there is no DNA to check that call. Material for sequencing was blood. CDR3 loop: CAISPGLAGQETQYF.